These 26 T cell receptor beta chains originate from one sample sequenced in a study of CD8+CD57+ T cells in acquired aplastic anemia (dated by TCRdb to the late 2010s). TCRdb shows the sequencer as Illumina HiSeq 2000. Genomic DNA was used as template for profiling of TCR beta VDJ combinations and CDR3 sequences. The public reads were reanalyzed by TCRdb: fastp trimming at Q25, MiXCR alignment, in-frame beta chains only. Each entry is one CDR3 protein sequence, shown with its most common DNA and genes. Across this sample there are under 200,000 distinct CDR3 sequences, with around 48% seen only once. Approximately 3% of the sample comes from the top ten. Expansion of CD8+CD57+ cells had been shown by flow cytometry in the patients chosen for sequencing. The material sequenced was sorted CD4+, CD8+, or CD8+CD57+ T cells (not recorded which) from PBMCs. Receptors were obtained from a human donor with aplastic anemia.

This clonotype showed up just a few times. The V call is TRBV28, the J call TRBJ2-7; no firm D call. From germline, CDR1 is MDHEN and CDR2 SYDVKM. This CDR3 is built from 12 residues. V gave up 4 bases and J gave up 2 bases, with 6 bases separating them. CDR3 region: CASSSNPYEQYF. The DNA for the CDR3 is TGTGCCAGCAGTTCTAATCCCTACGAGCAGTACTTC.

This clonotype has ten or more counts. This chain joins TRBV25-1 and TRBJ1-4; TRBD1 agrees at 8 bases. CDR1 and CDR2 from the germline V gene are MGHDK and SYGVNS. This CDR3 is built from 15 residues. With V trimmed by 2 bases and J by 8 bases, 7 bases remained unmatched. CDR3 amino acids: CASSEPDREGEKLFF. Here the CDR3 DNA reads TGTGCCAGCAGTGAACCGGACAGGGAGGGCGAAAAACTGTTTTTT. Full variable domain (remainder filled in from reference TRBV25-1 and TRBJ1-4): EADIYQTPRYLVIGTGKKITLECSQTMGHDKMYWYQQDPGMELHLIHYSYGVNSTEKGDLSSESTVSRIRTEHFPLTLESARPSHTSQYLCASSEPDREGEKLFFGSGTQLSVL.

Regarding this clonotype: This may stem from a read error, because a much larger clone lies one nucleotide away. Given the absence of the conserved phenylalanine or tryptophan at the CDR3 end, a read error is likely. V is TRBV14 and J is TRBJ2-1; no reliable D call. The V and J ends lost 0 bases and 2 bases respectively, with 11 bases between them. Germline V gene data show CDR1 as SGHDN and CDR2 as FVKESK. The CDR3 loop spans 16 amino acids. CDR3 protein: CASSQDRGVTYNEQFS. The CDR3 DNA reads TGTGCCAGCAGCCAAGATCGTGGGGTTACCTACAATGAGCAGTTCTCC.

This clonotype was seen many times. V usage is TRBV3-1 and J usage is TRBJ2-7, with 8 bases fitting TRBD1. Germline CDR1 and CDR2: LGHDT and YNNKEL (reference sequence). With V trimmed by 2 bases and J by 3 bases, 9 bases remained unmatched. This CDR3 is built from 16 residues. The CDR3 DNA is TGTGCCAGCAGCCAATTGGGACAGGCGAACCGCTACGAGCAGTACTTC. Protein sequence: CASSQLGQANRYEQYF.

Ten or more counts support this clonotype. CDR3 amino acids: CASREDRVNTEAFF. The CDR3 coding sequence is TGTGCCAGCAGGGAGGACAGAGTGAACACTGAAGCTTTCTTT. The chain combines TRBV6-1 with TRBJ1-1; TRBD1 might be the D (6 bases). Trimming stripped 6 bases from V and 0 bases from J, with 11 bases between. The CDR3 is 14 amino acids. Germline CDR1 MNHNS, CDR2 SASEGT.

Regarding this clonotype: This could be a read error, since a much larger clone is one nucleotide away. The rearrangement links TRBV6-5 to TRBJ2-2; 12 bases align to TRBD2. Germline assignment: CDR1 MNHEY and CDR2 SVGAGI. The CDR3 runs 16 residues. In nucleotides, the CDR3 is TGTGCCAACAGTCCCTCGCGGACTAGCGGGACGGGGGAGCTGTTTTTT. Protein sequence: CANSPSRTSGTGELFF.

On this clonotype: This clone may be a read error of a much larger clone one base away. The gene calls are TRBV6-1 and TRBJ2-3; D unclear. Trimming removed 9 bases from V and 0 bases from J, with 16 bases in between. The CDR3 runs 15 residues. In germline, CDR1 is MNHNS, CDR2 SASEGT. CDR3 residues: CASSPGGHSTDTQYF. In DNA form, the CDR3 reads TGTGCCAGTTCCCCGGGCGGCCATAGCACAGATACGCAGTATTTT.

This clonotype was detected many times. V usage is TRBV6-1 and J usage is TRBJ2-1; no clear D. With 10 bases removed from V and 0 bases from J, the gap between germline ends came to 10 bases. Looked up from germline, CDR1 is MNHNS and CDR2 is SASEGT. The CDR3 covers 13 residues. In nucleotides, the CDR3 is TGTGCCACCCAACGGAGCTCCTACAATGAGCAGTTCTTC. It encodes CATQRSSYNEQFF.

This clonotype has at least ten counts. The chain is built from TRBV20-1 and TRBJ2-6; D is uncertain. CDR3 size: 12 residues. V lost 4 bases to trimming and J lost 2 bases, with 3 bases between them. Germline V gives CDR1 DFQATT, CDR2 SNEGSKA (reference sequence). CDR3 sequence reads: CSAIAGANVLTF. Here the CDR3 DNA reads TGCAGTGCTATAGCTGGGGCCAACGTCCTGACTTTC.

The sample holds many counts of this clonotype. The chain links TRBV5-1 to TRBJ2-4; perhaps TRBD2 as D (5 bases). CDR1 SGHRS and CDR2 YFSETQ come from the germline V gene. V was trimmed by 1 base and J by 0 bases, leaving 8 bases between them. This CDR3 spans 15 amino acids. For the CDR3, the DNA is TGCGCCAGCAGCTTGCCCGGGATAGCCAAAAACATTCAGTACTTC. Residues: CASSLPGIAKNIQYF.

This clonotype was recorded at least ten times. This rearrangement joins TRBV6-1 to TRBJ2-7; 11 bases are shared with TRBD2. Trimming took 11 bases from V and 4 from J; bases not matched to a gene: 7. CDR1 is MNHNS and CDR2 is SASEGT in the germline V gene. The CDR3 totals 13 residues. This CDR3 is CAAGLAGKYEQYF. CDR3 DNA: TGTGCCGCCGGACTAGCGGGTAAATACGAGCAGTACTTC.

The sample holds many counts of this clonotype. The chain combines TRBV24-1 with TRBJ2-3; possible D gene TRBD1, 8 bases. Trimming took off 3 bases at V and 5 bases at J, with 11 bases between the two ends. There are 14 residues in the CDR3. In germline, CDR1 is KGHDR, CDR2 SFDVKD. The CDR3 reads CATSDTGGGDTQYF. The DNA for the CDR3 is TGTGCCACCAGTGATACAGGGGGGGGAGATACGCAGTATTTT.

In this sample, this clonotype turned up many times. The J gene is TRBJ2-1, the V gene TRBV19; D is possibly TRBD2 (5 bases). Per the germline V gene, CDR1 is LNHDA and CDR2 is SQIVND (reference sequence). V lost 3 bases to trimming and J lost 8 bases, with 8 bases between them. This CDR3 contains 12 residues. The CDR3 bases are TGTGCCAGTAGTATGGGCGGGTATGAGCAGTTCTTC. This codes for CASSMGGYEQFF. Supplemented by reference TRBV19 and TRBJ2-1, the full variable domain reads DGGITQSPKYLFRKEGQNVTLSCEQNLNHDAMYWYRQDPGQGLRLIYYSQIVNDFQKGDIAEGYSVSREKKESFPLTVTSAQKNPTAFYLCASSMGGYEQFFGPGTRLTVL.

DNA for the CDR3: TGTGCCAGCAGTGCTTATATCGGACAGCATTCACCCCTCCACTTT. It translates to CASSAYIGQHSPLHF. The chain carries TRBV25-1 and TRBJ1-6; a weak D match, TRBD1 (6 bases). V was shortened by 4 bases and J by 8 bases, with 15 bases between the two germline ends. The CDR3 covers 15 residues. CDR1 is MGHDK and CDR2 is SYGVNS in the germline V gene.

This clonotype was observed a handful of times. The gene calls are TRBV7-8 and TRBJ1-6; the D is unclear. Looked up from germline, CDR1 is SGHVS and CDR2 is FQNEAQ. V lost 3 bases, J lost 9 bases, and 6 bases lay in between. This CDR3 has 12 amino acids. The CDR3 DNA sequence: TGTGCCAGCAGCTTCTCAGGTTCACCCCTCCACTTT. Its translation is CASSFSGSPLHF.

The V and J genes are TRBV29-1 and TRBJ2-7; the match to TRBD1 covers 9 bases. CDR1 and CDR2 from the germline V gene are SQVTM and ANQGSEA. V lost 7 bases and J lost 3; bases outside the gene matches: 16. The CDR3 runs to 16 residues. In DNA, the CDR3 is TGCAGCGCCCAAGTGGGACAGGGAGGATCCGGCTACGAGCAGTACTTC. It specifies CSAQVGQGGSGYEQYF.

This chain uses TRBV4-1 with TRBJ2-7, with 8 bases lining up with TRBD2. The junction had 10 bases not matched to a gene; V was cut back by 6 bases and J by 6 bases. Germline V gene data show CDR1 as MGHRA and CDR2 as YSYEKL. CDR3 length: 14 residues. Written as DNA, the CDR3 is TGCGCCAGCAGTCCTGAGGGACTAGTTAGCGAGCAGTACTTC. This translates into CASSPEGLVSEQYF.

The rearrangement links TRBV19 to TRBJ1-5, with no clear D. Germline V CDR1 and CDR2: LNHDA, SQIVND (reference sequence). V was cut by 4 bases and J by 0 bases, with 10 bases left in between. This CDR3 spans 15 amino acids. CDR3 loop: CASSTEVHSNQPQHF. For the CDR3, the DNA is TGTGCCAGTAGTACGGAGGTTCATAGCAATCAGCCCCAGCATTTT. Looking up the rest from reference TRBV19 and TRBJ1-5 gives the full variable domain: DGGITQSPKYLFRKEGQNVTLSCEQNLNHDAMYWYRQDPGQGLRLIYYSQIVNDFQKGDIAEGYSVSREKKESFPLTVTSAQKNPTAFYLCASSTEVHSNQPQHFGDGTRLSIL.

Ten or more counts support this clonotype. V and J are TRBV12-3 or TRBV12-4 and TRBJ1-1; 7 bases match TRBD1. This CDR3 is built from 14 residues. The V gene end was trimmed by 9 bases and the J gene end by 3 bases; junction bases not matched to a gene: 10. Here the CDR3 reads CASGRRGGDTEAFF. As DNA, the CDR3 is TGTGCCAGTGGGCGCAGGGGGGGTGACACTGAAGCTTTCTTT.

This clonotype was detected ten times or more. Here the CDR3 reads CASSDTKKGATEAFF. The CDR3 DNA reads as TGCGCCAGCAGTGATACTAAAAAGGGGGCAACTGAAGCTTTCTTT. The chain employs TRBV10-2 and TRBJ1-1, with 7 bases identical to TRBD1. The CDR3 consists of 15 residues. Germline loops: CDR1 WSHSY, CDR2 SAAADI. The trim removed 3 bases at V and 5 bases at J, leaving 9 bases unmatched.

The chain employs TRBV19 and TRBJ2-7, with a weak D call TRBD2 (5 bases). This CDR3 spans 13 amino acids. Germline V CDR1 and CDR2: LNHDA, SQIVND (reference sequence). Trimming removed 5 bases at V and 4 bases at J, with 12 bases between. For the CDR3, the DNA is TGTGCCAGTAGTCCCTCGTCGGGGTACGAGCAGTACTTC. Protein product: CASSPSSGYEQYF.

This clonotype has at least ten counts. The rearrangement links TRBV25-1 to TRBJ2-4, with D perhaps matching TRBD1 (6 bases). CDR3 size: 14 residues. Germline V lookup: CDR1 MGHDK, CDR2 SYGVNS. Trimming took off 0 bases at V and 6 bases at J, with 9 bases between the two ends. The CDR3 is CASSEYRDINIQYF. The CDR3 DNA is TGTGCCAGCAGTGAATACCGGGACATAAACATTCAGTACTTC.

The J gene is TRBJ2-1, the V gene TRBV5-6; 12 positions match TRBD2. CDR1 is SGHDT, CDR2 YYEEEE, per germline. V was clipped by 0 bases and J by 4 bases; unmatched bases: 2. The CDR3 runs to 16 residues. The CDR3 DNA reads as TGTGCCAGCAGCTTGGGACTAGCGGGGGAATACAATGAGCAGTTCTTC. Amino acids: CASSLGLAGEYNEQFF. Variable domain in full (rest from reference TRBV5-6 and TRBJ2-1): DAGVTQSPTHLIKTRGQQVTLRCSPKSGHDTVSWYQQALGQGPQFIFQYYEEEERQRGNFPDRFSGHQFPNYSSELNVNALLLGDSALYLCASSLGLAGEYNEQFFGPGTRLTVL.

In this sample, this clonotype turned up a few times. V and J are TRBV24-1 and TRBJ2-7; 10 bases are a match to TRBD1. CDR3 length equals 14 residues. J gave up 4 bases and V 5 bases, and 4 bases lay outside the gene matches. Looked up from germline, CDR1 is KGHDR and CDR2 is SFDVKD. The CDR3 region is CATSAGQGDYEQYF. The CDR3 DNA reads as TGTGCCACCAGTGCAGGACAGGGGGATTACGAGCAGTACTTC.

This clonotype was observed many times. The chain is built from TRBV6-6 and TRBJ2-2; 8 nucleotides match TRBD2. The CDR3 covers 15 residues. The V and J ends lost 4 bases and 4 bases, in that order; junction bases with no gene match: 5. Germline lookup yields CDR1 MNHNY and CDR2 SVGAGI (reference sequence). CDR3 DNA sequence: TGTGCCAGCAGTTTAACGGGAGGGTTCACCGGGGAGCTGTTTTTT. Residues: CASSLTGGFTGELFF.

This clonotype was counted ten times or more. The rearrangement joins TRBV4-3 to TRBJ2-7; D is uncertain. CDR1 LGHNA and CDR2 YSLEER come from the germline V gene. The CDR3 runs to 15 residues. V was pared by 2 bases and J by 4 bases, with 15 bases between. CDR3: CASSQLQGPPYEQYF. The CDR3 DNA follows: TGCGCCAGCAGCCAACTTCAAGGCCCCCCGTACGAGCAGTACTTC.